This TCR beta chain was obtained from a study of cytomegalovirus exposure and HLA in healthy donors. Per the germline V gene, CDR1 is SGHVS and CDR2 is FQNEAQ. Trimming took off 5 bases at V and 0 bases at J, with 17 bases between the two ends. This CDR3 spans 17 amino acids. The PCR ran on 60 Vbeta and 13 Jbeta primers. TCRdb's table, derived via immunoSEQ multiplex PCR, lists solely in-frame clones and lacks some. Counted here are fewer than 120,000 clones, over 60% occurring once; the ten biggest clones make up less than 3%. Points from the study as a whole: It was only CMV serostatus that was available as immune exposure information. A later analysis linked a missense DCLRE1C variant to TCR beta V- and J-gene trimming. Accurate prediction of most subjects' HLA-A and HLA-B alleles from TCR beta sequences was reported. Presence/absence analyses took donor sequencing depth as roughly uniform.

In the case of this clone: The antigen is not known.

The sample taken for sequencing was PBMCs. The chain recombines TRBV7-8 with TRBJ1-3; TRBD1 might be the D (6 bases). The TCR comes from a woman aged 55-70 years in good health and CMV-seropositive. CDR3 sequence reads: CASSPKRTVISGNTIYF. As DNA, the CDR3 is TGTGCCAGCAGCCCGAAGAGGACAGTCATCTCTGGAAACACCATATATTTT.